One and the same sample provided the 10 T cell receptor beta chains below, sequenced in a study of blood T cell repertoires in COVID-19. Sequenced by immunoSEQ multiplex PCR; TCRdb stores in-frame clones only, minus some. The repertoire holds roughly 140,000 clones, with roughly 80% as singletons. The specimen sequenced was peripheral blood. The receptors originated from a man aged 50 or older with active or convalescent COVID-19.

The chain employs TRBV15 and TRBJ1-4, with D perhaps matching TRBD1 (5 bases). Germline CDR1 LNHNV, CDR2 YYDKDF (reference sequence). This CDR3 is 16 amino acids long. V lost 2 bases and J lost 0, with 10 bases in between. The CDR3 sequence is CATSRFQDTTNEKLFF. The CDR3 coding sequence is TGTGCCACCAGCAGATTCCAGGACACAACTAATGAAAAACTGTTTTTT.

The chain has TRBV13 and TRBJ2-2; the match to TRBD2 covers 8 bases. CDR3 length: 18 amino acids. CDR1 is PRHDT, CDR2 FYEKMQ, per germline (reference sequence). V dropped 1 base and J dropped 7; count of bases not matched to a gene: 14. As DNA, the CDR3 is TGTGCCAGCAGCTTAGAAGAGGGGCGAGCGGGAGTTCGCGGGGAGCTGTTTTTT. Translated: CASSLEEGRAGVRGELFF.

This rearrangement joins TRBV7-2 to TRBJ2-7; perhaps TRBD2 as D (5 bases). CDR1 SGHTA and CDR2 FQGNSA come from the germline V gene. Trimming removed 3 bases from V and 4 bases from J, with 10 bases in between. The CDR3 spans 13 residues. DNA for the CDR3: TGTGCCAGCAGCTTCGAGCGGAGATACGAGCAGTACTTC. Protein: CASSFERRYEQYF.

This sequence joins TRBV7-2 and TRBJ2-3; 10 bases map to TRBD2. The V gene's germline CDR1 is SGHTA and CDR2 FQGNSA. Germline trimming cut 3 bases from V and 4 bases from J; bases unmatched to any gene: 7. The CDR3 sequence is 16 residues long. The CDR3 DNA follows: TGTGCCAGCAGCTTCCGAGCGGGAGGGCAATCAGATACGCAGTATTTT. Its protein is CASSFRAGGQSDTQYF.

The rearrangement links TRBV9 to TRBJ1-3, with 9 bases aligning to TRBD1. CDR3 length equals 15 residues. Losses at the gene ends were 4 bases for V and 4 bases for J; bases not matched to a gene: 6. The germline gives CDR1 SGDLS, CDR2 YYNGEE. The CDR3 is CASSRDREGGNTIYF. The DNA of the CDR3 is TGTGCCAGCAGCCGGGACAGGGAGGGCGGAAACACCATATATTTT.

The V call is TRBV9, the J call TRBJ2-3; D ambiguous. The CDR3 sequence is 15 residues long. The germline V and J ends were trimmed by 1 base and 0 bases, with 9 bases remaining between them. In germline, CDR1 is SGDLS, CDR2 YYNGEE. The DNA for the CDR3 is TGTGCCAGCAGCGTATGGCTGGCCAGCACAGATACGCAGTATTTT. Translating it yields CASSVWLASTDTQYF.

This clone was observed a single time. The rearrangement joins TRBV7-9 to TRBJ1-3; D is unclear. V was shortened by 0 bases and J by 2 bases, with 5 bases between the two germline ends. This CDR3 is built from 14 residues. Germline CDR1 SEHNR, CDR2 FQNEAQ (reference sequence). In DNA, the CDR3 is TGTGCCAGCAGCTTAGCTGCGGCTGGAAACACCATATATTTT. It codes for CASSLAAAGNTIYF.

CDR3 in DNA: TGTGCCAGCAGTTTCCTGGCGGGAGAGGGGAATGAGCAGTTCTTC. It yields the protein CASSFLAGEGNEQFF. The chain couples TRBV27 to TRBJ2-1; TRBD2 agrees at 7 bases. This CDR3 has 15 amino acids. Looked up from germline, CDR1 is MNHEY and CDR2 is SMNVEV (reference sequence). V shed 3 bases, J shed 7 bases, and the junction held 9 bases outside the gene matches.

The rearrangement uses TRBV7-3 and TRBJ2-3, with 7 bases identical to TRBD2. This CDR3 region has 11 residues. The V gene end was trimmed by 8 bases and the J gene end by 10 bases; junction bases not matched to a gene: 6. In germline, CDR1 is SGHTA, CDR2 FQGTGA. The chain's CDR3 is CASGEGHAQYF. The CDR3 DNA reads as TGTGCCAGCGGGGAGGGCCATGCGCAGTATTTT.

The chain uses TRBV5-3 and TRBJ1-5, with unresolved D. TRBV5-3 is identified as an open reading frame with a role that is uncertain. This CDR3 comprises 12 residues. V was trimmed by 4 bases and J by 7 bases, leaving 9 bases between them. DNA of the CDR3: TGTGCCAGAAGCCTTACATGCCAGCCCCAGCATTTT. The encoded protein is CARSLTCQPQHF.